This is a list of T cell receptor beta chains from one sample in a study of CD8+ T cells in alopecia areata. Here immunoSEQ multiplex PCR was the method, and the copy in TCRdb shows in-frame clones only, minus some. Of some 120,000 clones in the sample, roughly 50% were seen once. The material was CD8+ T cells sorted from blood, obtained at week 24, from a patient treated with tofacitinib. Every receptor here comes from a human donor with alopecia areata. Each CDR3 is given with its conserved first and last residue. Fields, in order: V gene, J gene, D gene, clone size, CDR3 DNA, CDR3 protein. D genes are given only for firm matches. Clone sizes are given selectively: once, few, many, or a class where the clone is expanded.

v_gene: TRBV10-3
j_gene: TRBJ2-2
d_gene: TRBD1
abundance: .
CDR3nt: TGTGCCATCAATGACAGGGGCCCTAACACCGGGGAGCTGTTTTTT
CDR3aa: CAINDRGPNTGELFF

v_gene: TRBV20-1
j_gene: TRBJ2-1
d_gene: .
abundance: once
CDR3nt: TGCAGTGCTAGCTACAATGAGCAGTTCTTC
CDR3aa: CSASYNEQFF

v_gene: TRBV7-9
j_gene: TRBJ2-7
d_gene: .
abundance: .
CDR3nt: TGTGCCAGCAGCTCCGGGGTCTACGAGCAGTACTTC
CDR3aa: CASSSGVYEQYF

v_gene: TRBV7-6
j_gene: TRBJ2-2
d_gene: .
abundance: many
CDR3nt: TGTGCCAGCAGCTTACAAGCAGGCAACACCGGGGAGCTGTTTTTT
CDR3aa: CASSLQAGNTGELFF

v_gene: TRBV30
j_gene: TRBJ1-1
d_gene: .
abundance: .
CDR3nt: TGTGCCTGGAGCGTCGACGGGGGGACTGAAGCTTTCTTT
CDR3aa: CAWSVDGGTEAFF

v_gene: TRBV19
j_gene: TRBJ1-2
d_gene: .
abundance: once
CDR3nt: TGTGCCAGTAGTATAGATGGCGAAGGCTATGGCTACACCTTC
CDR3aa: CASSIDGEGYGYTF

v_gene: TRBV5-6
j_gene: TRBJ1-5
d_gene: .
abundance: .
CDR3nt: TGTGCCAGCAGCCAAGGAGGAATCAATCAGCCCCAGCATTTT
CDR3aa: CASSQGGINQPQHF

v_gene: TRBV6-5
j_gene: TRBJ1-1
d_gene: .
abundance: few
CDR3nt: TGTGCCAGCAGTTATGGCACTGAAGCTTTCTTT
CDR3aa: CASSYGTEAFF

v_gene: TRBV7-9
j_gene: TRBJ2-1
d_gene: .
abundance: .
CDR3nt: TGTGCCAGCAGCCTGGGGTACGATGAGCAGTTCTTC
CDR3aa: CASSLGYDEQFF

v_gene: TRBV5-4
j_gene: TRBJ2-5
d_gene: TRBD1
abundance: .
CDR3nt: TGTGCCAGCAGCTTGGGACAGGGAATCGGGGAGACCCAGTACTTC
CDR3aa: CASSLGQGIGETQYF

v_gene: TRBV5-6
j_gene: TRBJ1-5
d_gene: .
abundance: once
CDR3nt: TGTGCCAGCAGCTTAGGAACAGTTAGCAATCAGCCCCAGCATTTT
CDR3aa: CASSLGTVSNQPQHF